This T cell receptor beta chain was observed in a study of blood T cell repertoires in COVID-19. Germline assignment: CDR1 MNHEY and CDR2 SMNVEV (reference sequence). This CDR3 is 16 amino acids long. Trimming at V came to 4 bases and at J to 5 bases, leaving 5 bases not matched to a gene. Method: immunoSEQ multiplex PCR; TCRdb's copy keeps in-frame clones and lacks some. The table records tens of thousands of clones, roughly four fifths of them present only once. The receptor was isolated from a woman of 80 years or more with active or convalescent COVID-19. The chain combines TRBV27 with TRBJ2-1, with 13 bases identical to TRBD2. Sequencing was done on a sample of peripheral blood. CDR3 in amino acids: CASSSTLAGGHNEQFF. Here the CDR3 DNA reads TGTGCCAGCAGTTCGACACTAGCGGGGGGGCACAATGAGCAGTTCTTC.